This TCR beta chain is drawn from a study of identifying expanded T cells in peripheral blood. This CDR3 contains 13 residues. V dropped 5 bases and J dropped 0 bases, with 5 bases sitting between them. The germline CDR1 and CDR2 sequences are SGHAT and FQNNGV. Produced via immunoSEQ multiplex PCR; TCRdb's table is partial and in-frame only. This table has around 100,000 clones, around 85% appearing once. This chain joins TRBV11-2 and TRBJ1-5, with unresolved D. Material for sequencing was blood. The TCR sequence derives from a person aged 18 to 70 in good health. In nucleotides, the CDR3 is TGTGCCAGCAGCCGAAATAGCAATCAGCCCCAGCATTTT. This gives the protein CASSRNSNQPQHF.